This T cell receptor beta chain was sequenced for a study of OX40 agonist ivuxolimab in advanced cancers. Across the whole study: Earlier treatment with anti-PD-1, anti-PD-L1 or anti-CTLA-4 was permitted, and roughly 40% had received some.

People who had autoimmune disease history or systemic immunosuppression were excluded. Germline CDR1 and CDR2: SQVTM and ANQGSEA. The CDR3 spans 12 residues. V lost 1 base to trimming and J lost 7 bases; unmatched junction nucleotides: 2. TCRdb's copy holds only in-frame clones and misses some; the assay was immunoSEQ multiplex PCR. The sample contains tens of thousands of clones, around 80% of which appear only once. This chain links TRBV29-1 with TRBJ1-2; 8 positions agree with TRBD1. The sequencing here drew on CD4+ or CD8+ T cells sorted from blood, taken in a trial of the OX40 agonist ivuxolimab. The clonotype originates from an adult with an advanced solid tumor such as melanoma, head and neck, liver or kidney cancer. The CDR3: CSVEVDRAGYTF. The CDR3 DNA reads as TGCAGCGTTGAAGTGGACAGGGCTGGCTACACCTTC.